These T cell receptor beta chains were read from a single sample in a study of T-cell memory formation after mild COVID-19. Via MiXCR, TCRdb re-called the 5' RACE reads, giving one row per CDR3 protein. There are approximately 260,000 distinct CDR3 sequences in the sample; about 17% occur only once, and 3.5% to 4% lies in the top ten. Sequencing input: PBMCs or a T cell subset sorted from them (not recorded which). These receptors originate from a man aged 18 to 29 who had mild COVID-19 (a few samples of this study predate the infection). Cell type and time point are not known. Both conserved end residues are part of each CDR3. A D gene is named only where the DNA matches it firmly. For some rows the clone size is stated as once, few or many, or as a class when expanded; others skip it.

CDR3 protein: CASSFKEFYGYTF; CDR3 DNA: TGTGCCAGCAGCTTTAAGGAGTTCTATGGCTACACCTTC; clone size: .; V gene: TRBV5-5; D gene: .; J gene: TRBJ1-2
CDR3 protein: CASSPGTGTGRMIQYF; CDR3 DNA: TGTGCCAGCAGCCCAGGGACCGGGACAGGGCGGATGATCCAGTACTTC; clone size: once; V gene: TRBV11-2; D gene: TRBD1; J gene: TRBJ2-5
CDR3 protein: CASREDGQGFDNEQFF; CDR3 DNA: TGTGCCAGCAGGGAGGATGGACAGGGGTTCGACAATGAGCAGTTCTTC; clone size: .; V gene: TRBV7-9; D gene: TRBD1; J gene: TRBJ2-1
CDR3 protein: CASSEYKAGAATQYF; CDR3 DNA: TGTGCCAGCAGTGAATATAAGGCAGGTGCTGCTACGCAGTATTTT; clone size: many; V gene: TRBV25-1; D gene: .; J gene: TRBJ2-3
CDR3 protein: CATTRGTWAGSTDTQYF; CDR3 DNA: TGCGCCACGACGCGGGGGACTTGGGCCGGCAGCACAGATACGCAGTATTTT; clone size: .; V gene: TRBV5-1; D gene: TRBD2; J gene: TRBJ2-3
CDR3 protein: CASSQDHVWQGARDEQFF; CDR3 DNA: TGTGCCAGCAGCCAAGATCATGTATGGCAGGGGGCTCGGGATGAGCAGTTCTTC; clone size: .; V gene: TRBV3-1; D gene: TRBD1; J gene: TRBJ2-1
CDR3 protein: CASSPLTSGVKETQYF; CDR3 DNA: TGTGCCAGCTCACCTCTGACTAGCGGGGTCAAAGAGACCCAGTACTTC; clone size: .; V gene: TRBV18; D gene: TRBD2; J gene: TRBJ2-5
CDR3 protein: CASSPPGGFSTDTQYF; CDR3 DNA: TGTGCCAGCTCACCACCGGGCGGGTTTAGCACAGATACGCAGTATTTT; clone size: .; V gene: TRBV18; D gene: .; J gene: TRBJ2-3
CDR3 protein: CATSVQGARGTDTQYF; CDR3 DNA: TGTGCCACCAGTGTACAGGGGGCGAGGGGCACAGATACGCAGTATTTT; clone size: few; V gene: TRBV24-1; D gene: TRBD1; J gene: TRBJ2-3
CDR3 protein: CSAILWGGAYNEQFF; CDR3 DNA: TGCAGTGCTATCCTTTGGGGGGGCGCTTACAATGAGCAGTTCTTC; clone size: .; V gene: TRBV20-1; D gene: .; J gene: TRBJ2-1
CDR3 protein: CSAVPLLAGGTYEQYF; CDR3 DNA: TGCAGTGCTGTTCCCTTACTAGCGGGGGGGACCTACGAGCAGTACTTC; clone size: few; V gene: TRBV20-1; D gene: TRBD2; J gene: TRBJ2-7
CDR3 protein: CASRDRGDNQPQHF; CDR3 DNA: TGTGCCAGCAGAGACAGGGGGGACAATCAGCCCCAGCATTTT; clone size: .; V gene: TRBV2; D gene: TRBD1; J gene: TRBJ1-5
CDR3 protein: CASSHRTVAKNIQYF; CDR3 DNA: TGTGCCAGCAGCCATCGGACGGTAGCCAAAAACATTCAGTACTTC; clone size: few; V gene: TRBV5-6; D gene: .; J gene: TRBJ2-4
CDR3 protein: CSARDYQGAQGYTF; CDR3 DNA: TGCAGTGCTAGAGACTACCAGGGGGCTCAAGGCTACACCTTC; clone size: few; V gene: TRBV20-1; D gene: TRBD1; J gene: TRBJ1-2
CDR3 protein: CASSLDHSGANVLTF; CDR3 DNA: TGCGCCAGCAGCTTGGATCACTCTGGGGCCAACGTCCTGACTTTC; clone size: few; V gene: TRBV5-1; D gene: .; J gene: TRBJ2-6
CDR3 protein: CASSRTSGGARAGELFF; CDR3 DNA: TGCGCCAGCAGCCGGACTAGCGGGGGGGCCCGAGCCGGGGAGCTGTTTTTT; clone size: many; V gene: TRBV5-1; D gene: TRBD2; J gene: TRBJ2-2
CDR3 protein: CASSFLGGPDTQYF; CDR3 DNA: TGTGCCAGCAGCTTCCTGGGAGGCCCAGATACGCAGTATTTT; clone size: many; V gene: TRBV7-2; D gene: .; J gene: TRBJ2-3
CDR3 protein: CASSPDSNIRGAFF; CDR3 DNA: TGTGCCAGCAGCCCCGACAGTAACATACGGGGAGCTTTCTTT; clone size: few; V gene: TRBV7-3; D gene: .; J gene: TRBJ1-1
CDR3 protein: CATSRAGQKETQYF; CDR3 DNA: TGTGCCACCAGCAGGGCCGGACAGAAAGAGACCCAGTACTTC; clone size: many; V gene: TRBV15; D gene: .; J gene: TRBJ2-5
CDR3 protein: CASSLEAKAGELFF; CDR3 DNA: TGTGCCAGCAGTTTAGAGGCCAAGGCCGGGGAGCTGTTTTTT; clone size: few; V gene: TRBV12-3/TRBV12-4; D gene: .; J gene: TRBJ2-2
CDR3 protein: CASSWYTDTQYF; CDR3 DNA: TGTGCCAGCAGCTGGTACACAGATACGCAGTATTTT; clone size: .; V gene: TRBV5-6; D gene: .; J gene: TRBJ2-3
CDR3 protein: CASSQGKGLNYGYTF; CDR3 DNA: TGTGCCAGCAGCCAAGGGAAAGGGCTTAACTATGGCTACACCTTC; clone size: few; V gene: TRBV4-2; D gene: .; J gene: TRBJ1-2
CDR3 protein: CASRSSTTGEAFF; CDR3 DNA: TGCGCCAGCAGATCTTCAACTACCGGAGAAGCTTTCTTT; clone size: few; V gene: TRBV5-1; D gene: .; J gene: TRBJ1-1
CDR3 protein: CASNTPAGSNVLTF; CDR3 DNA: TGTGCCAGCAACACGCCGGCAGGGTCCAACGTCCTGACTTTC; clone size: .; V gene: TRBV6-2/TRBV6-3; D gene: .; J gene: TRBJ2-6
CDR3 protein: CASSPDRGYQPQHF; CDR3 DNA: TGTGCCAGCAGTCCTGACAGAGGATATCAGCCCCAGCATTTT; clone size: few; V gene: TRBV27; D gene: .; J gene: TRBJ1-5
CDR3 protein: CASSVGAGYSETQYF; CDR3 DNA: TGTGCCAGCAGCGTGGGAGCGGGGTACTCAGAGACCCAGTACTTC; clone size: .; V gene: TRBV9; D gene: TRBD2; J gene: TRBJ2-5
CDR3 protein: CASSLGAGNQPQHF; CDR3 DNA: TGTGCCAGCAGCTTAGGTGCAGGAAATCAGCCCCAGCATTTT; clone size: many; V gene: TRBV7-9; D gene: .; J gene: TRBJ1-5
CDR3 protein: CASSVMGSGNTIYF; CDR3 DNA: TGTGCCAGCAGCGTCATGGGTTCTGGAAACACCATATATTTT; clone size: .; V gene: TRBV9; D gene: .; J gene: TRBJ1-3
CDR3 protein: CASSLDSGNTIYF; CDR3 DNA: TGTGCCAGCAGCTTGGACTCTGGAAACACCATATATTTT; clone size: few; V gene: TRBV5-4; D gene: .; J gene: TRBJ1-3
CDR3 protein: CASSPPGQGFYNEQFF; CDR3 DNA: TGTGCCAGCAGTCCGCCGGGACAGGGATTCTACAATGAGCAGTTCTTC; clone size: few; V gene: TRBV28; D gene: TRBD1; J gene: TRBJ2-1
CDR3 protein: CASSLNEGAGYEQYF; CDR3 DNA: TGTGCCAGCAGCTTAAATGAGGGGGCCGGTTACGAGCAGTACTTC; clone size: many; V gene: TRBV7-6; D gene: TRBD1; J gene: TRBJ2-7
CDR3 protein: CASLHVAGGTYEQYF; CDR3 DNA: TGCGCCAGCCTACACGTAGCGGGGGGGACCTACGAGCAGTACTTC; clone size: .; V gene: TRBV5-1; D gene: TRBD2; J gene: TRBJ2-7
CDR3 protein: CASSRSGGTTSTDTQYF; CDR3 DNA: TGTGCCAGCAGTCGGAGCGGGGGGACTACAAGCACAGATACGCAGTATTTT; clone size: .; V gene: TRBV7-8; D gene: TRBD2; J gene: TRBJ2-3
CDR3 protein: CSVEEDRGPNEQFF; CDR3 DNA: TGCAGCGTTGAGGAGGACAGGGGGCCCAATGAGCAGTTCTTC; clone size: .; V gene: TRBV29-1; D gene: TRBD1; J gene: TRBJ2-1
CDR3 protein: CASSQEGGALPYEQYF; CDR3 DNA: TGTGCCAGCAGCCAAGAAGGGGGGGCGCTCCCATACGAGCAGTACTTC; clone size: .; V gene: TRBV4-2; D gene: .; J gene: TRBJ2-7
CDR3 protein: CASRTGGGSSEQFF; CDR3 DNA: TGTGCCAGCAGGACAGGGGGGGGCTCTTCTGAGCAGTTCTTC; clone size: .; V gene: TRBV2; D gene: TRBD1; J gene: TRBJ2-1
CDR3 protein: CASSLHQNTEAFF; CDR3 DNA: TGTGCCAGCAGCTTGCACCAGAACACTGAAGCTTTCTTT; clone size: .; V gene: TRBV7-2; D gene: .; J gene: TRBJ1-1
CDR3 protein: CSASPPALKGQPQHF; CDR3 DNA: TGCAGTGCTAGCCCCCCCGCCTTAAAGGGGCAGCCCCAGCATTTT; clone size: .; V gene: TRBV20-1; D gene: .; J gene: TRBJ1-5
CDR3 protein: CASSLSGTASYEQYF; CDR3 DNA: TGTGCCAGCAGCTTATCCGGGACGGCGTCCTACGAGCAGTACTTC; clone size: many; V gene: TRBV7-6; D gene: .; J gene: TRBJ2-7
CDR3 protein: CASSLAGLAGGEDTQYF; CDR3 DNA: TGTGCCAGCAGCTTAGCCGGCCTAGCGGGGGGCGAGGATACGCAGTATTTT; clone size: .; V gene: TRBV7-2; D gene: TRBD2; J gene: TRBJ2-3
CDR3 protein: CASSTRQGTDTQYF; CDR3 DNA: TGTGCCAGCAGTACACGACAGGGGACAGATACGCAGTATTTT; clone size: few; V gene: TRBV6-5; D gene: TRBD1; J gene: TRBJ2-3
CDR3 protein: CATSSFKGDTEAFF; CDR3 DNA: TGTGCCACCAGCAGTTTTAAGGGGGACACTGAAGCTTTCTTT; clone size: few; V gene: TRBV15; D gene: .; J gene: TRBJ1-1
CDR3 protein: CASSPRGSGGHNEQFF; CDR3 DNA: TGTGCCAGCAGCCCCCGTGGGAGCGGGGGACACAATGAGCAGTTCTTC; clone size: once; V gene: TRBV7-2; D gene: TRBD2; J gene: TRBJ2-1
CDR3 protein: CASSQDPGAAYNEQFF; CDR3 DNA: TGTGCCAGCAGCCAAGATCCGGGGGCGGCCTACAATGAGCAGTTCTTC; clone size: .; V gene: TRBV4-2; D gene: .; J gene: TRBJ2-1